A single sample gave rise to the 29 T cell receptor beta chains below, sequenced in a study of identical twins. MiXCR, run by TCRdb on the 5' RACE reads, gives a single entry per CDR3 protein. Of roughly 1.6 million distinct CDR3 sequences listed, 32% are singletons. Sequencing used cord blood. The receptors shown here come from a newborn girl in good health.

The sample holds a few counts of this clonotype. CDR3 DNA sequence: TGCGCCAGCACCAATAGACCAAAAGAATCGAGAGGCGAAGCTTTCTTT. This sequence encodes CASTNRPKESRGEAFF. The chain links TRBV4-1 to TRBJ1-1; no clear D gene. Trimming removed 7 bases from V and 8 bases from J, with 26 bases in between. CDR1 and CDR2 (germline): MGHRA, YSYEKL. The CDR3 is 16 residues long.

The CDR3 region is CSVVSPENTEAFF. The CDR3 DNA is TGCAGCGTTGTGAGTCCCGAGAACACTGAAGCTTTCTTT. The chain combines TRBV29-1 with TRBJ1-1; D not certain. Germline V gives CDR1 SQVTM, CDR2 ANQGSEA. The CDR3 has 13 residues. Trimming shortened V by 4 bases and J by 1 base, and 10 bases separated the two germline ends.

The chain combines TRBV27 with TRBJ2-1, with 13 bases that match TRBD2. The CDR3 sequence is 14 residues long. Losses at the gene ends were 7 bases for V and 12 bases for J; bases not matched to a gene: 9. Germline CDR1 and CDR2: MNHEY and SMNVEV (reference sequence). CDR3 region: CASMGLAGLGVQFF. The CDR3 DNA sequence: TGTGCCAGCATGGGACTAGCGGGGTTAGGAGTGCAGTTCTTC.

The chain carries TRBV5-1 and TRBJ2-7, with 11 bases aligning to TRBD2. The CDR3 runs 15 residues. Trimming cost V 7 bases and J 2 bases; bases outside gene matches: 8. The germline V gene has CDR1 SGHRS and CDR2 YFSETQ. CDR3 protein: CASVDPGLAAYEQYF. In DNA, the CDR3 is TGCGCCAGCGTAGATCCGGGACTAGCGGCCTACGAGCAGTACTTC.

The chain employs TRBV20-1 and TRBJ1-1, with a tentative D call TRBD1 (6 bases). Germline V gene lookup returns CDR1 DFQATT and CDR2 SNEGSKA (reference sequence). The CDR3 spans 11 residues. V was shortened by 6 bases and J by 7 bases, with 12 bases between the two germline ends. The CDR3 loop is CSARTEGEAFF. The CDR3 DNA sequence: TGCAGTGCGCGGACAGAAGGTGAAGCTTTCTTT.

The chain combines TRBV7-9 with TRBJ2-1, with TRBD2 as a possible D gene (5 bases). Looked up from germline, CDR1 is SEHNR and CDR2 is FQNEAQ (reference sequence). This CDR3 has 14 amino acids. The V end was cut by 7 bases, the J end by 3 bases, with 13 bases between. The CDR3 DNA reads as TGTGCCAGCACAAAATCCGGGGACTACAATGAGCAGTTCTTC. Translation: CASTKSGDYNEQFF.

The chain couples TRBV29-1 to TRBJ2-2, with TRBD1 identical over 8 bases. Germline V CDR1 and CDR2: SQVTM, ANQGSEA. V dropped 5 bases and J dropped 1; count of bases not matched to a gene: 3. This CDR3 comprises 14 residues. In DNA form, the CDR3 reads TGCAGCGTTACCGGGACAGGGAACACCGGGGAGCTGTTTTTT. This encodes CSVTGTGNTGELFF.

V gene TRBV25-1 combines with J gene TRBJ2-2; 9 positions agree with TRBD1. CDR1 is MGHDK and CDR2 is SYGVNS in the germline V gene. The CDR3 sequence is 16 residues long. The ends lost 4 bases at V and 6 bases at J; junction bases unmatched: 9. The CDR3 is CASSAYPGQGSGELFF. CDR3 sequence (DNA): TGTGCCAGCAGTGCCTACCCGGGACAGGGATCCGGGGAGCTGTTTTTT.

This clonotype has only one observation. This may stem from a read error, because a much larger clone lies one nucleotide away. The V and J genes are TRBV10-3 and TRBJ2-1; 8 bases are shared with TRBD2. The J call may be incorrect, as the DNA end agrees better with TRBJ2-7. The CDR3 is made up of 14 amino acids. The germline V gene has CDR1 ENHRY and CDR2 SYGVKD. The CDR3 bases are TGTGCCATCAGTGAGTCACTAGCGGCGAATGAGCAGTACTTC. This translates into CAISESLAANEQYF.

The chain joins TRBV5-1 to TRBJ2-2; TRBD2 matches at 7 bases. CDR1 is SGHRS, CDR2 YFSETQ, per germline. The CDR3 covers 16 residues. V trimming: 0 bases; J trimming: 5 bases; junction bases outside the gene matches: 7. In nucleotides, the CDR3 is TGCGCCAGCAGCTTGGACCGCCTAGCGGCTACCGGGGAGCTGTTTTTT. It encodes CASSLDRLAATGELFF.

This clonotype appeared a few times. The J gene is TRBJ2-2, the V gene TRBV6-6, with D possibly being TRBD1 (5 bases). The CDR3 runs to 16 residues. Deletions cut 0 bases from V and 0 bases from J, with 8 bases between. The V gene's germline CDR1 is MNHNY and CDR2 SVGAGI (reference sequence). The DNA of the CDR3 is TGTGCCAGCAGTTACTCGCCAGGGTCGAACACCGGGGAGCTGTTTTTT. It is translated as CASSYSPGSNTGELFF.

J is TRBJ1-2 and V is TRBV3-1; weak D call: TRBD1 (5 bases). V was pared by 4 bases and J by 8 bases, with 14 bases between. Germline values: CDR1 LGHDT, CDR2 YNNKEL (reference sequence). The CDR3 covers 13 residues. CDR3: CASSLDWGGGYTF. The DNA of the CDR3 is TGTGCCAGCAGCCTCGATTGGGGCGGAGGCTACACCTTC.

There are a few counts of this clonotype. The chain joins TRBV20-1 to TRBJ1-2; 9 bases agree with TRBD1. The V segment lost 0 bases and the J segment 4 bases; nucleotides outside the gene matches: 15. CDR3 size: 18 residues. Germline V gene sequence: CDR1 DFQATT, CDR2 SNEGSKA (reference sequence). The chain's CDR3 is CSARDIPRDRASPYGYTF. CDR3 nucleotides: TGCAGTGCTAGAGATATCCCCCGGGACAGGGCCTCTCCCTATGGCTACACCTTC.

CDR3 residues: CASSLGGGISLAEQFF. The CDR3 DNA is TGTGCCAGCAGCTTAGGAGGGGGAATCTCTCTAGCGGAGCAGTTCTTC. This chain uses TRBV11-2 with TRBJ2-1; D tentatively reads TRBD1 or TRBD2 (6 bases each). The CDR3 totals 16 residues. Germline V gene data show CDR1 as SGHAT and CDR2 as FQNNGV. V was shortened by 1 base and J by 10 bases, with 20 bases between the two germline ends.

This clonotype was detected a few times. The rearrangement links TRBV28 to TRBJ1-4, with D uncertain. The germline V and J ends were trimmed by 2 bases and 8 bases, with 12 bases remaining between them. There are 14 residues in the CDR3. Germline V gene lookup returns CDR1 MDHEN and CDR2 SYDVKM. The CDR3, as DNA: TGTGCCAGCAGTTTAGGTATTATTGGAGAAAAACTGTTTTTT. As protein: CASSLGIIGEKLFF.

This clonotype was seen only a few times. The CDR3 nucleotides read TGTGCCAGCAGTTTCTCCTCGAAGGGGGTTTACGAGCAGTACTTC. Its translation: CASSFSSKGVYEQYF. The gene calls are TRBV28 and TRBJ2-7; a possible D gene is TRBD1 (6 bases). V lost 3 bases to trimming and J lost 4 bases, with 16 bases between them. The CDR3 is made up of 15 amino acids. Germline V CDR1 and CDR2: MDHEN, SYDVKM.

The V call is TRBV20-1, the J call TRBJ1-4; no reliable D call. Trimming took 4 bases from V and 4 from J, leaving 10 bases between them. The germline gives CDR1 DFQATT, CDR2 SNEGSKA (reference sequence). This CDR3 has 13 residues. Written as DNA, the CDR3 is TGCAGTGCTAAGGTGTTCGGTAATGAAAAACTGTTTTTT. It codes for CSAKVFGNEKLFF.

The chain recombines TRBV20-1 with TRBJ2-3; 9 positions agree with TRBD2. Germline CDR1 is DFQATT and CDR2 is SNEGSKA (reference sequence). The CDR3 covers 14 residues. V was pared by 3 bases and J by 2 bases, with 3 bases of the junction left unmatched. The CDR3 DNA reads TGCAGTGCTAGTCTAGCGGGGAACACAGATACGCAGTATTTT. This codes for CSASLAGNTDTQYF.

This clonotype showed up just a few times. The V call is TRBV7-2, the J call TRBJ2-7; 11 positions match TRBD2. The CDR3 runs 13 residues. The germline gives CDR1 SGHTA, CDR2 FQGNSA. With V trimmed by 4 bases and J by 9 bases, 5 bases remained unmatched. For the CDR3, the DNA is TGTGCCAGCAGCTCAACTAGCGGGGGTTCGCAGTACTTC. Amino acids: CASSSTSGGSQYF. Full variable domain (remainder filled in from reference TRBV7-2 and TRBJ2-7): GAGVSQSPSNKVTEKGKDVELRCDPISGHTALYWYRQSLGQGLEFLIYFQGNSAPDKSGLPSDRFSAERTGGSVSTLTIQRTQQEDSAVYLCASSSTSGGSQYFGPGTRLTVT.

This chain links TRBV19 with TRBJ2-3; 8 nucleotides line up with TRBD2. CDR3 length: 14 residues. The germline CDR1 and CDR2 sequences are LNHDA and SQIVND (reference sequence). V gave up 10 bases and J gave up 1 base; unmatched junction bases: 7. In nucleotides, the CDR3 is TGTGCCACCACTAGCGGTGTTCGCACAGATACGCAGTATTTT. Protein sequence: CATTSGVRTDTQYF.

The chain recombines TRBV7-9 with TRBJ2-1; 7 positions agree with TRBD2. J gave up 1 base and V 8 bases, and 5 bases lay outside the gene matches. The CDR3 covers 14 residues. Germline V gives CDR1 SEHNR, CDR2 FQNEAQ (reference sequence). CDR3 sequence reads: CASVGGNSYNEQFF. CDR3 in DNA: TGTGCCAGCGTGGGGGGGAATTCCTACAATGAGCAGTTCTTC.

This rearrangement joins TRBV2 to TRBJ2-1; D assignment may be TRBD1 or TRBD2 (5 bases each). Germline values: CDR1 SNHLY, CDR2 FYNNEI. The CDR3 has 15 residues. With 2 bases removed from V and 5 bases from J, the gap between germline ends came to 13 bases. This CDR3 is CASSERGTKNNEQFF. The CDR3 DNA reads TGTGCCAGCAGTGAAAGAGGGACCAAAAACAATGAGCAGTTCTTC.

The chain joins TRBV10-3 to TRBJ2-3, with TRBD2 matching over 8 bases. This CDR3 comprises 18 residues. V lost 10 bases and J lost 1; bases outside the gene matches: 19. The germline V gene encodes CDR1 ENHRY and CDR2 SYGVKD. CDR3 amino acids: CATRPGTIGGARTDTQYF. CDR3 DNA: TGTGCCACACGTCCCGGGACTATCGGGGGGGCTCGCACAGATACGCAGTATTTT.

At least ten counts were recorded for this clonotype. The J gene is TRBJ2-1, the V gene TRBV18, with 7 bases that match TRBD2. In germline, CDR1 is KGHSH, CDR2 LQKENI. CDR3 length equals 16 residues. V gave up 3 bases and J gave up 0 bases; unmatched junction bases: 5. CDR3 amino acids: CASSPLGGSSYNEQFF. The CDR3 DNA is TGTGCCAGCTCACCCCTGGGCGGGAGCTCCTACAATGAGCAGTTCTTC.

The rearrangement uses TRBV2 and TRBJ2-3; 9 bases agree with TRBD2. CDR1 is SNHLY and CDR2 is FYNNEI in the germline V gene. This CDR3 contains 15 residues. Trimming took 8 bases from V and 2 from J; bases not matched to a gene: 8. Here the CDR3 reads CASPGSGGFTDTQYF. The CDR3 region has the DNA TGTGCCAGCCCCGGTAGCGGGGGATTCACAGATACGCAGTATTTT.

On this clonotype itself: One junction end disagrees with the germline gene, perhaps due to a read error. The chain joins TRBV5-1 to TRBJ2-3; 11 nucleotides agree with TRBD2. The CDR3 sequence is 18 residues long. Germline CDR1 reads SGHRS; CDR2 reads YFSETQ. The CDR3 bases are TGCGCCAACAGCTCCCGACTAGCGGGGCCAGCTAGCACAGATACGCAGTATTTT. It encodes CANSSRLAGPASTDTQYF.

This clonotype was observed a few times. The CDR3 DNA sequence: TGTGCCAGCAGTCCATCGCTTAGCGGGAGAATAGGGGAGCTGTTTTTT. Encoded protein: CASSPSLSGRIGELFF. This chain links TRBV6-6 with TRBJ2-2, with 9 bases matching TRBD2. The V gene end was trimmed by 5 bases and the J gene end by 8 bases; junction bases not matched to a gene: 12. CDR1 is MNHNY, CDR2 SVGAGI, per germline (reference sequence). The CDR3 is 16 residues long.

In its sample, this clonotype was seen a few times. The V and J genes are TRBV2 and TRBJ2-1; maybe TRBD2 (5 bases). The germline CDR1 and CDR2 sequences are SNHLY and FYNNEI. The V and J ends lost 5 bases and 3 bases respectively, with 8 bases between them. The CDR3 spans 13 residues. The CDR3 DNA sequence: TGTGCCAGCAGTACCGGGGACTACAATGAGCAGTTCTTC. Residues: CASSTGDYNEQFF.

CDR3 sequence (DNA): TGTGCCAGCAGCTTAGGTCGGACTAGCCAAGAGGCCCAGTACTTC. Encoded protein: CASSLGRTSQEAQYF. The chain couples TRBV11-2 to TRBJ2-7; 8 positions agree with TRBD2. The CDR3 is made up of 15 amino acids. Trimming removed 1 base from V and 10 bases from J; junction bases left unmatched: 12. In germline, CDR1 is SGHAT, CDR2 FQNNGV.